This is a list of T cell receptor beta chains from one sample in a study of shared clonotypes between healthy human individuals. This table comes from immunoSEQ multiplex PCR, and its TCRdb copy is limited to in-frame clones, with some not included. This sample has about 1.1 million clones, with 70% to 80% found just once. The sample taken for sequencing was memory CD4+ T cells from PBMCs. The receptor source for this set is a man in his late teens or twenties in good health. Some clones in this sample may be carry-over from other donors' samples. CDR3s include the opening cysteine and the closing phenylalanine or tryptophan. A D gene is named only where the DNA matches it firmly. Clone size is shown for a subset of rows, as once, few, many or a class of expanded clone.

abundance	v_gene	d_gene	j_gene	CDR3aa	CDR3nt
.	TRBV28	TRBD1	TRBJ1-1	CASSLRDRGLNTEAFF	TGTGCCAGCAGTTTAAGGGACAGGGGACTGAACACTGAAGCTTTCTTT
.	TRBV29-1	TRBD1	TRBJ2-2	CSAGQGARTGELFF	TGCAGCGCCGGACAGGGGGCCAGAACCGGGGAGCTGTTTTTT
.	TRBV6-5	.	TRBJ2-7	CASSSSTYEQYF	TGTGCCAGCAGTTCGTCGACCTACGAGCAGTACTTC
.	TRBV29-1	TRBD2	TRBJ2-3	CSASGRRTDTQYF	TGCAGCGCTAGCGGGAGGCGCACAGATACGCAGTATTTT
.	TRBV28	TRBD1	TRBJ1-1	CARGQTMNTEAFF	TGTGCCAGGGGACAGACTATGAACACTGAAGCTTTCTTT
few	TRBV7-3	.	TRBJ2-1	CASSSSGTASYNEQFF	TGTGCCAGCAGCTCCTCCGGGACGGCCTCCTACAATGAGCAGTTCTTC
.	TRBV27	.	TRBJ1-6	CASRIQGSSYNSPLHF	TGTGCCAGCAGAATACAGGGAAGCTCCTATAATTCACCCCTCCACTTT
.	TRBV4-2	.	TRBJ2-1	CASSQVVYGGNSNEQFF	TGTGCCAGCAGCCAAGTAGTTTACGGGGGCAATAGCAATGAGCAGTTCTTC
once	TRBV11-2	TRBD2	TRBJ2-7	CASSLAGSGRPDEQYF	TGTGCCAGCAGCTTAGCGGGGAGCGGGAGACCAGACGAGCAGTACTTC
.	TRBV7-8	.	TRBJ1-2	CASSLRQELGYTF	TGTGCCAGCAGCTTACGCCAGGAGCTTGGCTACACCTTC
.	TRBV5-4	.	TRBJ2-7	CASSPGSVSYEQYF	TGTGCCAGCAGCCCTGGGTCCGTCTCCTACGAGCAGTACTTC
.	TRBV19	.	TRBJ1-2	CASSIGGQSFYGYTF	TGTGCCAGTAGTATTGGTGGACAGTCGTTCTATGGCTACACCTTC
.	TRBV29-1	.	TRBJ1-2	CSVDPGGRGYTF	TGCAGCGTTGATCCGGGTGGGCGTGGCTACACCTTC
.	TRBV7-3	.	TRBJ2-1	CASSLNGYGEQFF	TGTGCCAGCAGCTTAAATGGCTATGGTGAGCAGTTCTTC
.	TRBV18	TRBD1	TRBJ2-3	CASSPNTGQAGKEYF	TGTGCCAGCTCACCAAATACCGGACAGGCCGGCAAAGAGTATTTT
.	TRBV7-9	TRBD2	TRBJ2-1	CASSRAGLANNEQFF	TGTGCCAGCAGCCGGGCGGGACTAGCGAACAATGAGCAGTTCTTC
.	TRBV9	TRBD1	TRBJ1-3	CASSLGDRISGNTIYF	TGTGCCAGCAGCCTAGGGGACAGAATCTCTGGAAACACCATATATTTT
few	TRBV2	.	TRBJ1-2	CASIPRESYGYTF	TGTGCCAGCATCCCCCGGGAATCTTATGGCTACACCTTC
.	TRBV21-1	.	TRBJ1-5	CASSKGHREVNQPQHF	TGTGCCAGCAGCAAAGGACACAGGGAAGTCAATCAGCCCCAGCATTTT
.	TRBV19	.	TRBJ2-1	CASSMSGANEQFF	TGTGCCAGTAGTATGTCAGGGGCCAATGAGCAGTTCTTC
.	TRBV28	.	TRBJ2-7	CASSFGGGVSEQYF	TGTGCCAGCAGTTTCGGTGGGGGAGTAAGCGAGCAGTACTTC
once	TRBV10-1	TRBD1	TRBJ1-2	CASSESFPGQAEVGTF	TGCGCCAGCAGTGAGTCCTTTCCGGGACAGGCAGAGGTTGGGACCTTC
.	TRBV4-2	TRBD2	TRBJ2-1	CASSQVTSGVNNEQFF	TGTGCCAGCAGCCAAGTCACTAGCGGGGTTAACAATGAGCAGTTCTTC
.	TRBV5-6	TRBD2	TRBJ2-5	CASSKGGPSETQYF	TGTGCCAGCAGCAAGGGAGGGCCTTCCGAGACCCAGTACTTC
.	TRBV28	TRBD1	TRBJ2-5	CASSLGQGIQETQYF	TGTGCCAGCAGTTTAGGACAGGGGATCCAAGAGACCCAGTACTTC
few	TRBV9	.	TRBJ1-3	CASSVGGGNTIYF	TGTGCCAGCAGCGTAGGGGGCGGAAACACCATATATTTT
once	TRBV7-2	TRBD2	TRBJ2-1	CASSPPAVGRARNEQFF	TGTGCCAGCAGCCCTCCGGCGGTCGGGAGGGCCCGAAATGAGCAGTTCTTC
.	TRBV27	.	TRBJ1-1	CASSPQGRGYTEAFF	TGTGCCAGCAGCCCCCAGGGCCGGGGGTACACTGAAGCTTTCTTT
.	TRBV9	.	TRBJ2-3	CASSPGGIDTQYF	TGTGCCAGCAGCCCTGGAGGGATAGATACGCAGTATTTT
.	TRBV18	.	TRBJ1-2	CASSPDAGAARGYTF	TGTGCCAGCTCACCAGACGCGGGGGCAGCGCGGGGCTACACCTTC
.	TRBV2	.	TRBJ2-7	CASRPVGGYEQYF	TGTGCCAGCAGGCCAGTGGGGGGCTACGAGCAGTACTTC
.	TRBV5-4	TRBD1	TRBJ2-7	CASSKDRGSYEQYF	TGTGCCAGCAGCAAGGACAGGGGTTCCTACGAGCAGTACTTC
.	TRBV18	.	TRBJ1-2	CASSPWGDNYGYTF	TGTGCCAGCTCACCATGGGGGGATAACTATGGCTACACCTTC
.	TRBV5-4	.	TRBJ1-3	CASSTGGHRQSGNTIYF	TGTGCCAGCAGCACGGGGGGGCACCGCCAGTCTGGAAACACCATATATTTT
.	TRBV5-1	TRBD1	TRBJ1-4	CASSPTGAVTNEKLFF	TGCGCCAGCAGCCCGACAGGGGCGGTGACTAATGAAAAACTGTTTTTT
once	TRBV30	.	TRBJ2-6	CAWGVAGANVLTF	TGTGCCTGGGGGGTGGCTGGGGCCAACGTCCTGACTTTC
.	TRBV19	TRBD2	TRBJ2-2	CASSSGRDTGELFF	TGTGCCAGTAGTAGCGGGAGGGACACCGGGGAGCTGTTTTTT
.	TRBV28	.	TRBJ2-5	CASSLPGTQYF	TGTGCCAGCAGTTTACCCGGGACCCAGTACTTC
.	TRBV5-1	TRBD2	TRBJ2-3	CASIRSGRTTDTQYF	TGCGCCAGCATTAGGAGCGGGAGGACCACAGATACGCAGTATTTT
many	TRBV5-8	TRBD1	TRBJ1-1	CASSFNDRDTEAFF	TGTGCCAGCAGCTTCAATGACAGGGACACTGAAGCTTTCTTT
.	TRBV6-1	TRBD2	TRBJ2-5	CASSILAGGAETQYF	TGTGCCAGCAGTATATTAGCGGGAGGGGCTGAGACCCAGTACTTC
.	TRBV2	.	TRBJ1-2	CASSDEETGYTF	TGTGCCAGCAGTGATGAGGAGACAGGCTACACCTTC
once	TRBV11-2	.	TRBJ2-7	CASSGSGGSISYEQYF	TGTGCCAGCAGTGGGTCCGGGGGATCCATCTCCTACGAGCAGTACTTC
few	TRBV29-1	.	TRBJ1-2	CSVERSNYGYTF	TGCAGCGTTGAAAGGTCTAACTATGGCTACACCTTC
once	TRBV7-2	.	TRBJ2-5	CASSPPPLRTQYF	TGTGCCAGCAGCCCCCCCCCGCTACGGACCCAGTACTTC